The T cell receptor beta chain described here comes from a study of monozygotic twins with inflammatory bowel disease. TCRdb reprocessed the 5' RACE reads, keeping one entry per CDR3 protein, no DNA. In all, the sample yields over 350,000 distinct CDR3 sequences. The sequence was obtained from a human donor with ulcerative colitis or Crohn's disease, or a healthy co-twin of an affected twin (not recorded which). The sample consisted of blood.

CDR3 protein: CASSTMGRGYTF. V usage is TRBV19 and J usage is TRBJ1-2; TCRdb's assignment of TRBD1 cannot be checked, as there is no DNA. The CDR3 is made up of 12 amino acids. Germline V gene data show CDR1 as LNHDA and CDR2 as SQIVND (reference sequence).